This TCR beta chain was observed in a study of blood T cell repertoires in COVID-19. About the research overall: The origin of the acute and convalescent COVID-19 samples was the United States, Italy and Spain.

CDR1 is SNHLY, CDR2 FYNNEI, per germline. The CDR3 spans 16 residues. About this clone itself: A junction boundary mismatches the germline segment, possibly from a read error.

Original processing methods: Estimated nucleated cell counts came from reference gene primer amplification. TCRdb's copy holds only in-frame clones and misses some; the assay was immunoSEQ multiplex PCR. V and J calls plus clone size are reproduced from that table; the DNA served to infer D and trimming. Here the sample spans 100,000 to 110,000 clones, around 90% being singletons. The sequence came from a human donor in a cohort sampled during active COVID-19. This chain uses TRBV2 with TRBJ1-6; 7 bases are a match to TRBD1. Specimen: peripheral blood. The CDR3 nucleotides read TGTGCCAGCAGTGAAGCGGGTAGGGGGCCGAATTCAGCCCTCCACTTT. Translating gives CASSEAGRGPNSALHF.